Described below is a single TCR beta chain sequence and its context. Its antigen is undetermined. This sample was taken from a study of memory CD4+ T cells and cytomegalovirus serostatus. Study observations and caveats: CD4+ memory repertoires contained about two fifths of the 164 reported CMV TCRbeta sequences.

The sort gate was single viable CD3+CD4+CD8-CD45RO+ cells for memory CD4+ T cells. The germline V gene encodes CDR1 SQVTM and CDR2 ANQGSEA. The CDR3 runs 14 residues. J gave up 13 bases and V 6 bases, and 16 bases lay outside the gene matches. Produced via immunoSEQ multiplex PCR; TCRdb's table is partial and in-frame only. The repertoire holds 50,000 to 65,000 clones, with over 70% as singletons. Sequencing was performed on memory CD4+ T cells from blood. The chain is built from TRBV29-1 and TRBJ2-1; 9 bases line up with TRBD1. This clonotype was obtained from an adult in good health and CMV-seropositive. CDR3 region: CSVTGGDLRVPQFF. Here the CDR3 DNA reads TGCAGCGTGACAGGGGGGGACTTACGTGTACCCCAGTTCTTC.